The present T cell receptor beta chain was sequenced within a study of blood T cells in healthy people across ages (dated by TCRdb to 2013 to 2016). Study-level background: In model experiments, template switching captured about one uniquely barcoded TCR beta cDNA molecule for every two T cells. The study measured age-related changes in TCR beta repertoire diversity using deep sequencing normalized with unique cDNA molecular identifiers. Donors were grouped into four age groups: young (average roughly 15 years), middle-aged (roughly 38), aged (over 55) and long-lived (approximately 81). To avoid experimental bias, donors of different ages were spread randomly across the sequencing lanes. Using the same blood draw, the study looked at two additional independent replicas of 1 million unique cDNA reads for two donors, one aged 18 to 30 and the other aged 80 or older. General study outcomes and caveats: Estimates of total diversity based on one million sequenced T cells were considered lower bounds and underestimates. The percentage of naive T cells measured by flow cytometry correlated strongly with observed TCR beta diversity. The long-lived group showed more naive CD4+ T cells, fewer expanded clones and increased TCR diversity than the aged group, suggesting age selection. As age increased, observed TCR beta diversity per million T cells dropped in a roughly linear way, and a significant reduction was already evident by age 40. Because profiling used bulk unsorted PBMCs, naive and antigen-experienced compartments could not be compared conclusively. Because the CMV infection status of the donors was unknown, age-related changes in expanded clonotypes may potentially have been confounded.

At the junction V is shortened by 4 bases and J by 8 bases; bases outside the gene matches: 8. Sequences LGHDT (CDR1) and YNNKEL (CDR2) are obtained from the germline V gene (reference sequence). The CDR3 runs 15 residues from the cysteine to the phenylalanine. Only the CDR3 portion is preserved as DNA: 45 bases, with reading frame beginning at the first base. This clonotype was detected a few times. Its specific antigen is unknown. Base qualities are missing; no much larger clone stands one base away. Receptors were amplified or captured by 5' RACE. For sequencing, an Illumina HiSeq 2500 was employed. The second PCR ran for roughly 7 to 11 cycles and used a J-beta primer mix along with a sample-barcoded 5' primer. Each TCR beta cDNA molecule received a unique molecular identifier from a template-switch 5' adaptor carrying 12 random nucleotides. Each sample yielded at least 2.5 million CDR3-containing paired-end reads. First-strand cDNA was synthesized from all RNA with the Mint cDNA synthesis kit, primed by a TRBC-specific oligonucleotide. After uracil-DNA glycosylase treatment, a first 18-cycle PCR used universal primers M1SS and BC2_uni_R on all cDNA. The authors processed their data as follows. For normalization, 1 million high-quality reads, each with a distinct molecular identifier, were randomly selected from each sample. Instead of being binned into consensus sequences, reads with shared molecular identifiers were discarded. MiTCR, set to a Q25 quality threshold and the strictest error-elimination algorithm, was used for CDR3 identification, clonotype clustering and error correction. Lower-bound total TCR beta diversity was estimated with a nonparametric unseen species model using Euler transformation. The public reads were run again by TCRdb, first through fastp at Q25 and then through MiXCR, and only productive beta chains were kept. Every distinct CDR3 protein forms one entry, paired with its most common genes and DNA. None of the V and J calls come from the authors' own analysis; TCRdb made them. The sample table holds about 1.4 million distinct CDR3 sequences, of which around 59% were seen once. The top ten clonotypes cover roughly 7% of the sample.

The donors were roughly 38 Caucasian individuals from Russia, aged roughly 6 to 100 years, who were systemically healthy. Each donor gave 9 to 10 milliliters of peripheral blood, collected into EDTA-treated Vacutainer tubes. Ficoll-Paque density-gradient centrifugation was used to isolate PBMCs, with at least 6.5 million per sample. Trizol reagent was used to extract total RNA from the PBMCs, yielding at least 5 micrograms per sample. Naive CD45RAhigh/CD27high T cell percentages were measured by flow cytometry on a PBMC aliquot from every donor. The chain is made from TRBV3-1 and TRBJ1-6, with 7 middle bases fitting TRBD1. The sample taken for sequencing was blood. The source is a man aged 18 to 35 in good health. Here is the DNA: TGTGCCAGCAGCCTCGACCGGGACAGACATTCACCCCTCCACTTT. Its translation reads: CASSLDRDRHSPLHF. The entire variable domain, with the stretches around the CDR3 drawn from the reference TRBV3-1 and TRBJ1-6 proteins, is DTAVSQTPKYLVTQMGNDKSIKCEQNLGHDTMYWYKQDSKKFLKIMFSYNNKELIINETVPNRFSPKSPDKAHLNLHINSLELGDSAVYFCASSLDRDRHSPLHFGNGTRLTVT.